One TCR beta chain is described in this entry. The antigen is undetermined. Trimming cost V 6 bases and J 0 bases, with 17 bases left between them. Germline assignment: CDR1 LNHDA and CDR2 SQIVND (reference sequence). CDR3 size: 16 residues. The time point was: blood from clinic visit 5 months post-surgery; TSC patient then seizure free. Only cases whose brain tissue showed the highest T cell transcript signatures were sequenced. The data were taken from a study of brain T cells in children with intractable seizures. Profiled with immunoSEQ multiplex PCR; TCRdb holds only in-frame clones, not every one. The table shows about 340,000 clones, with roughly 93% occurring only once. Regarding the study as a whole: Pre-surgery blood may have been undersampled, hiding some clones. Only CDR3 sequence similarity suggested viral specificity, without known HCMV serostatus.

The sequence was obtained from a boy in the first two years of life with tuberous sclerosis and intractable seizures. Specimen: peripheral blood, collected roughly 5 months after surgery. The chain links TRBV19 to TRBJ1-1; D not resolved. DNA for the CDR3: TGTGCCAGTAGCACCCCGCGACTTATCGTGAACACTGAAGCTTTCTTT. Protein: CASSTPRLIVNTEAFF. The complete variable domain, with remaining parts taken from reference TRBV19 and TRBJ1-1, reads DGGITQSPKYLFRKEGQNVTLSCEQNLNHDAMYWYRQDPGQGLRLIYYSQIVNDFQKGDIAEGYSVSREKKESFPLTVTSAQKNPTAFYLCASSTPRLIVNTEAFFGQGTRLTVV.